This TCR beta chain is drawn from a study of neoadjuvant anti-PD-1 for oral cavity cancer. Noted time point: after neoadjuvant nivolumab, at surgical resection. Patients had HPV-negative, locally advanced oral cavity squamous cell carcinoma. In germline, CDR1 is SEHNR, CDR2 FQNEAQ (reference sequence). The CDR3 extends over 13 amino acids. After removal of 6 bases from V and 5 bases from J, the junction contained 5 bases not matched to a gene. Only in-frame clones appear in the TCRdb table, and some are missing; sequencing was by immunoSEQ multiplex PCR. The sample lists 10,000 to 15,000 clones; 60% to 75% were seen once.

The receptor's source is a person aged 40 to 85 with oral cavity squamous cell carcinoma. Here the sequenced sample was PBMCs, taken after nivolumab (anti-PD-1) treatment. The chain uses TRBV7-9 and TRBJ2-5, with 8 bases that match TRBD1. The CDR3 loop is CASRSTGGETQYF. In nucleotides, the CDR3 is TGTGCCAGCAGATCTACAGGGGGGGAGACCCAGTACTTC.